This T cell receptor beta chain was sequenced in a study of blood T cell repertoires in COVID-19. Study information: Acute and convalescent COVID-19 specimens originated in the United States, Italy and Spain.

Methods used by the authors: Quantification of nucleated cells was approximated via reference gene primer amplification. Profiled with immunoSEQ multiplex PCR; TCRdb holds only in-frame clones, not every one. That table is the source of V, J and clone size, and D and trimming were worked out from the DNA. Found here are about 300,000 clones, about 85% of them singletons; the top ten hold approximately 6%. Participants spanned ages about 18 to 89 years and resided in over 20 US areas. From germline, CDR1 is SGHRS and CDR2 YFSETQ. This CDR3 spans 13 amino acids. The V gene lost 4 bases and the J gene lost 2 bases, with 9 bases spanning the gap.

The sequenced sample consisted of PBMCs or T cells enriched from blood (not recorded which). The genes are TRBV5-1 and TRBJ1-1, with a weak D call TRBD1 (5 bases). The receptor's source is a woman in her twenties or thirties who had recovered from COVID-19. For the CDR3, the DNA is TGCGCCAGCAGCCGACAGATTAACACTGAAGCTTTCTTT. Protein sequence: CASSRQINTEAFF.